The rows below give T cell receptor beta chains drawn from one sample of a study of cytomegalovirus exposure and HLA in healthy donors. Clones were read by immunoSEQ multiplex PCR, and TCRdb kept only the in-frame ones, dropping some. The repertoire consists of some 140,000 clones, with about 80% occurring once and the leading ten covering 25% to 30%. The sequenced sample was PBMCs. These receptors all come from a man aged 30 to 45 in good health and CMV-seropositive. The CDR3 runs from the conserved cysteine through the conserved F or W. The D gene is left open where the match is weak. Clone size, where shown, is once, few, many, or a class for clones that have expanded.

J	D	V	size	DNA	CDR3
TRBJ2-7	-	TRBV7-8	few	TGTGCCAGCAGCCTAGACCCGATGGGGGGCGAGCAGTACTTC	CASSLDPMGGEQYF
TRBJ1-3	TRBD1	TRBV6-5	few	TGTGCCAGCAGCAACGGGGGACAGGGGAAAAACACCATATATTTT	CASSNGGQGKNTIYF
TRBJ2-1	TRBD2	TRBV27	-	TGTGCCAGCTCCCTGTCTCAGCGGGAGGGCCAGGATGAGCAGTTCTTC	CASSLSQREGQDEQFF
TRBJ1-1	-	TRBV6-1	-	TGTGCCAGCAGTCCGGGAATTATGAACACTGAAGCTTTCTTT	CASSPGIMNTEAFF
TRBJ2-5	TRBD1	TRBV5-6	-	TGTGCCAGCAGCTTCGAGATGTCGTCAGGGGGCAAAGGAGAGACCCAGTACTTC	CASSFEMSSGGKGETQYF
TRBJ1-1	-	TRBV6-5	-	TGTGCCAGCAGTAGAACAGATTACACTGAAGCTTTCTTT	CASSRTDYTEAFF
TRBJ2-1	TRBD2	TRBV5-4	-	TGTGCCAGCAGCCCCGGGACTAGCGGGAGTAGGAGTGAGCAGTTCTTC	CASSPGTSGSRSEQFF
TRBJ2-3	-	TRBV7-8	-	TGTGCCAGCCAACGACTATCCACAGATACGCAGTATTTT	CASQRLSTDTQYF
TRBJ2-6	TRBD1	TRBV4-1	-	TGCGCCAGCAGCCAGCCGGGACAGGGGGCTGGGGCCAACGTCCTGACTTTC	CASSQPGQGAGANVLTF
TRBJ1-2	TRBD1	TRBV9	-	TGTGCCAGCAGCGCCCGGGACAGGGCCTTCTACACCTTC	CASSARDRAFYTF
TRBJ2-7	-	TRBV10-2	-	TGCGCCAGCAGTGAATCAGGGAAGGAGTACGAGCAGTACTTC	CASSESGKEYEQYF
TRBJ1-2	TRBD1	TRBV9	-	TGTGCCAGCAGCGTCGGACAGGAAAACTATGGCTACACCTTC	CASSVGQENYGYTF
TRBJ2-3	TRBD1	TRBV4-1	once	TGCGCCAGCGTGGGACCTACAGGGGGCCACACAGATACGCAGTATTTT	CASVGPTGGHTDTQYF
TRBJ1-3	-	TRBV28	-	TGTGCCAGCGGGACAACTGGAAACACCATATATTTT	CASGTTGNTIYF
TRBJ1-6	-	TRBV6-1	-	TGTGCCAGCAGTGAAGCCTGGCTAGGCGGTTCACCCCTCCACTTT	CASSEAWLGGSPLHF
TRBJ1-3	-	TRBV7-2	-	TGTGCCAGCAGCTCCCAGGGATCTGGAAACACCATATATTTT	CASSSQGSGNTIYF
TRBJ2-3	TRBD1	TRBV30	-	TGTGCCTGGAGTTCCGGGACAGGGGGGAATACGCAGTATTTT	CAWSSGTGGNTQYF
TRBJ2-3	-	TRBV28	-	TGTGCCAGCAGTTTAAGGGAGTACAGCACAGATACGCAGTATTTT	CASSLREYSTDTQYF
TRBJ2-7	TRBD2	TRBV15	once	TGTGCCACCAGCAGAGTTGCTAGCGGGGGTGGGGAGCAGTACTTC	CATSRVASGGGEQYF
TRBJ1-1	-	TRBV28	-	TGTGCCAGCAGTCCCAGTCAGTTAAACACTGAAGCTTTCTTT	CASSPSQLNTEAFF
TRBJ1-5	-	TRBV5-1	few	TGCGCCAGCAGCCCCAGGGGCGGCAATCAGCCCCAGCATTTT	CASSPRGGNQPQHF
TRBJ2-7	TRBD1	TRBV10-3	-	TGTGCCATCAGTGAGAGGGGGCAGGGGTCCGGCGAGCAGTACTTC	CAISERGQGSGEQYF
TRBJ2-2	-	TRBV2	-	TGTGCCAGCAGTCCCATGGCCCGGGGAACCGGGGAGCTGTTTTTT	CASSPMARGTGELFF
TRBJ1-4	TRBD1	TRBV27	once	TGTGCCAGCAGTTTTCAGGGGGATGAAAAACTGTTTTTT	CASSFQGDEKLFF
TRBJ1-4	-	TRBV6-1	-	TGTGCCAGCAGTGAAATAGGGGTTGGAAATGAAAAACTGTTTTTT	CASSEIGVGNEKLFF
TRBJ2-5	TRBD1	TRBV7-2	-	TGTGCCAGCAGCTTCGGGACAGGGACCCAAGAGACCCAGTACTTC	CASSFGTGTQETQYF
TRBJ2-5	-	TRBV25-1	-	TGTGCCAGCAGTGAATCGGTGACAGGGAGGAGGAGGGAGACCCAGTACTTC	CASSESVTGRRRETQYF
TRBJ1-1	TRBD1	TRBV7-3	-	TGTGCCAGCAGCCGGACAGGAGGCACTGAAGCTTTCTTT	CASSRTGGTEAFF
TRBJ1-2	TRBD1	TRBV5-1	-	TGCGCCAGCAGCCCTTCAGGGGGCTCTAACTATGGCTACACCTTC	CASSPSGGSNYGYTF
TRBJ1-2	TRBD1	TRBV5-1	-	TGCGCCAGCTCAGACGACAGGGAGTTTAACTATGGCTACACCTTC	CASSDDREFNYGYTF
TRBJ2-7	-	TRBV9	-	TGTGCCAGCAGCGTAGTCCCCCAGTATCCTGCCGAGCAGTACTTC	CASSVVPQYPAEQYF
TRBJ2-2	TRBD2	TRBV2	-	TGTGCCAGCAGTGGGACTAGCGGAGACACCGGGGAGCTGTTTTTT	CASSGTSGDTGELFF
TRBJ2-3	TRBD2	TRBV6-5	-	TGTGCCAGCAGTAGCGGGAGAGGAACAGATACGCAGTATTTT	CASSSGRGTDTQYF
TRBJ2-5	TRBD2	TRBV5-1	-	TGCGCCAGCAGCTTGGAGGGGACTAAACAAGAGACCCAGTACTTC	CASSLEGTKQETQYF
TRBJ1-5	-	TRBV6-5	-	TGTGCCAGCAGCGTCAGATCCCGCAATCAGCCCCAGCATTTT	CASSVRSRNQPQHF
TRBJ2-7	TRBD1	TRBV5-4	-	TGTGCCAGCAGCCGGGACAGGGGTTACGAGCAGTACTTC	CASSRDRGYEQYF
TRBJ1-2	-	TRBV23-1	-	TGCCACCCCAACAGGGTTATTATCACCTTC	CHPNRVIITF
TRBJ1-3	TRBD1	TRBV18	-	TGTGCCAGCTCCCCTGGACAGGGGGTTCGAAGAAACACCATATATTTT	CASSPGQGVRRNTIYF
TRBJ2-5	-	TRBV1	-	TGCACCAGCAGCCAAGCCTTTGGGGACACGGAGACCCAGTACTTC	CTSSQAFGDTETQYF
TRBJ1-2	TRBD1	TRBV10-2	many	TGCGCCAGCAGTGAAGACAGGGGGCGGAATGGCTACACCTTC	CASSEDRGRNGYTF
TRBJ2-7	-	TRBV7-9	-	TGTGCCAGCAGCCTACCACCCCCCCCCTACGAGCAGTACTTC	CASSLPPPPYEQYF
TRBJ2-5	-	TRBV2	-	TGTGCCAGCCTCAACATTGGGCTTCTTCCGCAAGAGACCCAGTACTTC	CASLNIGLLPQETQYF
TRBJ1-5	TRBD1	TRBV4-1	-	TGCGCCAGCAGCCAAGCGGTCCAGGGGGCTCAGCCCCAGCATTTT	CASSQAVQGAQPQHF
TRBJ2-1	TRBD1	TRBV7-2	-	TGTGCCAGCAGCGTAAAAGGGGCAGGGGGCGCAGTAAAGTTCTTC	CASSVKGAGGAVKFF
TRBJ2-3	TRBD2	TRBV7-3	-	TGTGCCAGCAGCCGGGGCTCTGGCGGGAGAGGGACAGATACGCAGTATTTT	CASSRGSGGRGTDTQYF
TRBJ2-2	-	TRBV5-6	once	TGTGCCAGCAGCGGGCGGGGGCCTGCCTACGGGGAGCTGTTTTTT	CASSGRGPAYGELFF
TRBJ2-7	TRBD1	TRBV11-3	-	TGTGCCAGCAGCCACAAACAGGGGAGGCAGTACTTC	CASSHKQGRQYF
TRBJ1-3	TRBD1	TRBV6-6	-	TGTGCCAGCAAACGGACAGGGGGAAACACCATATATTTT	CASKRTGGNTIYF
TRBJ2-5	-	TRBV4-3	-	TGCGCCAGCAGCCGGACGAACAGGAAAGAGACCCAGTACTTC	CASSRTNRKETQYF
TRBJ2-5	TRBD1	TRBV7-7	-	TGTGCCAGCAGCTTCGACAGGGATGCGACCCAGTACTTC	CASSFDRDATQYF
TRBJ2-3	-	TRBV7-3	-	TGTGCCAGCAGCTTAAATCCCAGGGGTACAGATACGCAGTATTTT	CASSLNPRGTDTQYF
TRBJ2-2	-	TRBV19	-	TGTGCCAGTAGTATAGGGGACACTTACACCGGGGAGCTGTTTTTT	CASSIGDTYTGELFF
TRBJ1-2	-	TRBV29-1	few	TGCAGCGGCCGGGACAACCCTACTAACTATGGCTACACCTTC	CSGRDNPTNYGYTF
TRBJ2-7	-	TRBV30	-	TGTGCCTGGAGTGTGCCGGGTGGCACCTACGAGCAGTACTTC	CAWSVPGGTYEQYF
TRBJ2-2	-	TRBV9	-	TGTGCCAGCAGCGTAGACTCATACACCGGGGAGCTGTTTTTT	CASSVDSYTGELFF
TRBJ2-5	TRBD2	TRBV25-1	-	TGTGCCAGCAGTGACCCTGAACTAGCGGGGGGGCTGGAGACCCAGTACTTC	CASSDPELAGGLETQYF
TRBJ2-7	-	TRBV9	-	TGTGCCAGCAGCCACGGGACTCGCTCCTACGAGCAGTACTTC	CASSHGTRSYEQYF